The clone carrying this T cell receptor beta chain was seen at least ten times. Its antigen is not identified. Germline CDR1 reads MNHEY; CDR2 reads SMNVEV (reference sequence). This CDR3 contains 14 residues. With 3 bases removed from V and 9 bases from J, the gap between germline ends came to 14 bases. Amplification from RNA transcripts yielded the TCR beta CDR3 regions. First-round RT-PCR relied on HTBI primers, and a second-round multiplex PCR came next. TCRdb reprocessed the multiplex PCR reads with MiXCR, giving one entry per CDR3 protein. Of more than 300,000 distinct CDR3 sequences listed, 15% to 17% are singletons. This sample is drawn from a study of Graves' ophthalmopathy and Graves' hyperthyroidism. Overall study: No treatment had been given when peripheral blood was collected at initial diagnosis.

Pregnant or lactating patients and those with other autoimmune diseases or uncontrolled infections were excluded. Study-wide points: Thyroid clonotypes that were expanded above 0.001 frequency mostly also appeared in blood.

The receptor was isolated from a woman between 18 and 29 years old with stable Graves' hyperthyroidism. The material sequenced was peripheral blood. The chain joins TRBV27 to TRBJ2-2; D is undetermined. CDR3 nucleotides: TGTGCCAGCAGTTTCACGGCCCCTCCAAGGGAGCTGTTTTTT. Translation: CASSFTAPPRELFF.